The source of this TCR beta chain is a study of T cells in Graves' hyperthyroidism and ophthalmopathy. CDR1 SGHAT and CDR2 FQNNGV come from the germline V gene. The CDR3 runs to 14 residues. V lost 4 bases to trimming and J lost 0 bases, with 9 bases between them. This clonotype was recorded at least ten times. RNA transcripts provided the source from which TCR beta CDR3 regions were amplified. A set of HTBI primers served as the primers for a first-round RT-PCR of the TCR CDR3. TCRdb recomputed calls from the multiplex PCR reads with MiXCR, one row per CDR3 protein. The sample consists of about 640,000 distinct CDR3 sequences, around 21% of them appearing once.

J is TRBJ1-2 and V is TRBV11-2; D is perhaps TRBD1 (5 bases). Material: blood. The clonotype comes from a man aged 25 to 40 with Graves' ophthalmopathy. CDR3 in DNA: TGTGCCAGCAGCTGGGACGGTTCTAACTATGGCTACACCTTC. Translation: CASSWDGSNYGYTF.